This record covers a single T cell receptor (beta chain). Its target is not known. TCRdb called the reads again in MiXCR, with one record for every CDR3 protein. The sample holds hundreds of thousands of distinct CDR3 sequences; about 39% are singletons and the top ten take 43%. The sample belongs to a study of T cell repertoires in cytomegalovirus infection. Study conclusions and caveats: HLA-C-restricted CMV clonotypes gave the most frequent clonotype in two of eight donors. The study identified carriers of CMV plus the relevant HLA from cumulative public TCR beta family frequency.

The CDR3 sequence is 15 residues long. Trimming pared 5 bases from V and 4 bases from J, leaving 21 bases between. Germline values: CDR1 DFQATT, CDR2 SNEGSKA (reference sequence). The material sequenced was cultured PBMCs, taken from culture after CMV antigen stimulation. The TCR was taken from a human donor in good health (CMV status not recorded). Some clones in this sample may be carry-over from other donors' samples. J is TRBJ2-7 and V is TRBV20-1; D is possibly TRBD1 (5 bases). The CDR3 sequence is CSAQPNLPSGYEQYF. Here the CDR3 DNA reads TGCAGTGCTCAGCCAAATCTGCCCTCAGGGTACGAGCAGTACTTC.